A selection of T cell receptor beta chains follows, all from one sample in a study of radiation and T cells in renal cell carcinoma. The data were produced by immunoSEQ multiplex PCR, yet TCRdb's version contains in-frame clones alone and is incomplete. The sample lists tens of thousands of clones, 65% to 90% occurring once. The sample in question was blood, obtained from a patient whose treatment included radiotherapy and nephrectomy. These receptors were collected from a woman in her 70s with renal cell carcinoma. Both conserved end residues are part of each CDR3.

v_gene	CDR3aa
TRBV18	CASSPPGNPEKAFF
TRBV4-1	CASSQVFSGRAGAQETQYF
TRBV10-1	CGREGTSSYEQYF
TRBV5-4	CASSSQAAGYTF
TRBV7-8	CASSFLSGQGPGEQYF
TRBV4-1	CASSLRQGANTEAFF
TRBV25-1	CASSARTGEAGELFF
TRBV6-5	CASLRGTEAFF
TRBV7-3	CASSDLGRENTEAFF
TRBV19	CASSARKSTEAFF
TRBV5-1	CASSFRDIFGNTEAFF
TRBV9	CASSILDRNNEQFF
TRBV30	CAWSSQGDGYTF
TRBV29-1	CSVAHNTEAFF
TRBV7-3	CASSLGQGATGELFF
TRBV18	CASSPLDREQYF
TRBV5-1	CASSLERGREKLFF
TRBV6-5	CASRPGTLNEKLFF
TRBV7-9	CASSSGQTNTGELFF
TRBV6-1	CASSPLGDPYEQYF
TRBV5-1	CASSLGRGEETQYF
TRBV5-6	CASSWTSTYEQYF
TRBV7-9	CASRTDTANTGELFF
TRBV7-9	CASRGDGNNYGYTF
TRBV5-1	CASSSGQGYEQYF
TRBV18	CASSGTTQETQYF
TRBV13	CASSLHNVRNLGYYEQYF
TRBV4-2	CASSQAGTGADTQYF
TRBV7-9	CASSSDGGGGETQYF
TRBV19	CASSNWNTGELFF
TRBV27	CASSLYNRGYEQYF
TRBV7-8	CASSLGQQETQYF
TRBV5-8	CASSLVGLLSYEQYF
TRBV6-1	CASSAGTATYEQYF
TRBV6-5	CASSYQRRGGQNEQFF
TRBV6-5	CASSWGQDNEQFF
TRBV5-1	CASSLGQPSGEKLFF
TRBV5-6	CASSFGTSGYTDTQYF
TRBV7-6	CASSRTESYNEQFF
TRBV5-1	CASSIGTSGGADEQFF
TRBV27	CASSSTSGGLYEQYF
TRBV7-9	CASSATGDPQVSPLHF
TRBV7-2	CASSLVVSRGRSSYEQYF
TRBV7-2	CASSLEEGTEAFF
TRBV5-4	CASRGSEGGELFF
TRBV10-2	CASSESGEGDEQFF
TRBV27	CASSARGQVETQYF
TRBV9	CASSVDTSGTGELFF
TRBV2	CASRDDREWAFF
TRBV2	CASSAWGTSSYEQYF